This T cell receptor (beta chain) was identified during a study of T cells in Graves' hyperthyroidism and ophthalmopathy. V gave up 6 bases and J gave up 4 bases; unmatched junction bases: 9. The CDR3 has 16 amino acids. Germline CDR1 is MNHEY and CDR2 is SVGEGT. Exclusion of a patient resulted from uncontrolled infection, other autoimmune disease, pregnancy or lactation. This clonotype came up many times. The CDR3 regions of TCR beta were amplified from RNA transcripts. In the first-round RT-PCR of the TCR CDR3, the HTBI primer set was used. TCRdb itself ran the multiplex PCR reads through MiXCR, one entry per CDR3 protein. The sample contains about 250,000 distinct CDR3 sequences, more than 20% of which appear only once.

The specimen was blood. The V call is TRBV6-2 or TRBV6-3, the J call TRBJ2-2, with TRBD1 matching 9 bases. The receptor's source is a woman aged 40 to 49 with Graves' ophthalmopathy. DNA for the CDR3: TGTGCCAGCAGCCCTGAGGGACAGGGACCCACCGGGGAGCTGTTTTTT. Protein product: CASSPEGQGPTGELFF.